This T cell receptor beta chain was sequenced in a study of cytomegalovirus exposure and HLA in healthy donors. A note on this clone: Antigen specificity is unknown.

The PCR used 60 Vbeta and 13 Jbeta primers. Generated by immunoSEQ multiplex PCR, the TCRdb table keeps only in-frame clones and is missing some. Among about 160,000 clones listed, approximately 75% were seen once. The V and J ends lost 5 bases and 0 bases, in that order; junction bases with no gene match: 10. The CDR3 loop spans 17 amino acids. Per the germline V gene, CDR1 is MNHEY and CDR2 is SMNVEV (reference sequence). Findings and caveats of the study: Highly shared sequence variants in one cluster were likely a sequencing artifact.

The sequence was collected from a young man in good health and CMV-seropositive. The material sequenced was PBMCs. The chain couples TRBV27 to TRBJ1-5; TRBD1 matches 7 bases. The CDR3 DNA follows: TGTGCCAGCAGTCCAACAGGGGCCCCTTATAGCAATCAGCCCCAGCATTTT. The encoded protein is CASSPTGAPYSNQPQHF.